This TCR beta chain originates from a study of blood T cell repertoires in COVID-19. Study-level information: Sites in the United States, Italy and Spain provided acute and convalescent COVID-19 samples. In each case, the material was cDNA or gDNA derived from T cells, B-cell-depleted T cells, or PBMCs.

Original processing methods: Reference gene primer amplification yielded estimated nucleated cell counts. Measured with immunoSEQ multiplex PCR; TCRdb has only the in-frame clones, and not every one. D and trimming come from the DNA, and the V and J calls and clone size come from that table. Of hundreds of thousands of clones in the sample, 75% to 90% were seen once. Cohort 3 recovery required two negative PCRs, clearance, or symptom resolution. Trimming took off 8 bases at V and 1 base at J, with 14 bases between the two ends. The CDR3 is made up of 14 amino acids. Germline CDR1 SEHNR, CDR2 FQNEAQ (reference sequence). This clone was found a few times.

The receptor's source is a woman younger than 35 who had recovered from COVID-19. Sequencing was done on a sample of PBMCs or T cells enriched from blood (not recorded which). V gene TRBV7-9 combines with J gene TRBJ1-1; D is ambiguous. CDR3 sequence reads: CASYLGRGNTEAFF. As DNA, the CDR3 is TGTGCCAGCTACCTTGGACGGGGGAACACTGAAGCTTTCTTT. Combining the CDR3 with reference TRBV7-9 and TRBJ1-1 gives the whole variable domain DTGVSQNPRHKITKRGQNVTFRCDPISEHNRLYWYRQTLGQGPEFLTYFQNEAQLEKSRLLSDRFSAERPKGSFSTLEIQRTEQGDSAMYLCASYLGRGNTEAFFGQGTRLTVV.